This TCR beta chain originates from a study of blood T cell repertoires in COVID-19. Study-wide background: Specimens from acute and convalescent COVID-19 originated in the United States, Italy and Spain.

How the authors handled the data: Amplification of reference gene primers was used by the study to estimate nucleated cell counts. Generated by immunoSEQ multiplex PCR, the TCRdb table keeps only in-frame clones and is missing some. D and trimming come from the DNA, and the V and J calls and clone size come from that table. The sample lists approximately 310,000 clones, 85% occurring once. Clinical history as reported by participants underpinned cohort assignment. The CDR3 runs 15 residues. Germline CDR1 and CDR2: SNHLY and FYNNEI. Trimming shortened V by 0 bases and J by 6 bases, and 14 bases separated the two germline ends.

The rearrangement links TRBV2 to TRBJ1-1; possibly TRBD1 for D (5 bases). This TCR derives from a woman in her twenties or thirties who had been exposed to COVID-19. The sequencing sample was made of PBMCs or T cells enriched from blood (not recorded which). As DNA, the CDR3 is TGTGCCAGCAGTGAAGCGCTTGCAGGGAAAGCTGAAGCTTTCTTT. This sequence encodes CASSEALAGKAEAFF.